These T cell receptor beta chains were read from a single sample in a study of T cells in Graves' hyperthyroidism and ophthalmopathy. From the multiplex PCR reads, TCRdb called clonotypes with MiXCR, one entry per CDR3 protein. The data show nearly 750,000 distinct CDR3 sequences, roughly 32% seen once. The sequencing sample was made of blood. The receptors were gathered from a woman in her thirties or forties with Graves' hyperthyroidism. Each CDR3 is given with its conserved first and last residue. Each record gives: D gene, V gene, clone size, J gene, CDR3 protein, CDR3 DNA. The D gene is left open where the match is weak. Clone sizes are given selectively: once, few, many, or a class where the clone is expanded.

>TRBD1|TRBV7-9|NA|TRBJ2-7
CASSRRGTGYEQYF
TGTGCCAGCAGCCGACGCGGGACAGGCTATGAGCAGTACTTC
>NA|TRBV7-9|few|TRBJ2-5
CASSFGRTPETQYF
TGTGCCAGCAGCTTTGGCAGGACTCCAGAGACCCAGTACTTC
>NA|TRBV20-1|NA|TRBJ2-7
CSARGTETIRIREQYF
TGCAGTGCTAGAGGAACAGAGACCATCCGAATTCGGGAGCAGTACTTC
>NA|TRBV6-5|many|TRBJ2-5
CASSHEGVETQYF
TGTGCCAGCAGTCACGAGGGGGTGGAGACCCAGTACTTC
>NA|TRBV4-1|NA|TRBJ1-1
CASSQEGGAGLGMNTEAFF
TGCGCCAGCAGCCAAGAGGGGGGCGCCGGCCTAGGGATGAACACTGAAGCTTTCTTT
>NA|TRBV2|NA|TRBJ2-5
CATQPGPEQETQYF
TGTGCCACCCAGCCGGGCCCCGAACAAGAGACCCAGTACTTC
>NA|TRBV12-3/TRBV12-4|NA|TRBJ1-6
CASSFSGGGSPLHF
TGTGCCAGCAGTTTTTCCGGGGGCGGCTCACCCCTCCACTTT
>NA|TRBV2|NA|TRBJ2-2
CASSQAKANGELFF
TGTGCCAGCAGCCAAGCCAAAGCGAACGGGGAGCTGTTTTTT
>TRBD1|TRBV20-1|NA|TRBJ1-3
CSARADRGPGNTIYF
TGCAGTGCTAGGGCTGACAGGGGGCCAGGAAACACCATATATTTT
>NA|TRBV6-5|NA|TRBJ2-7
CASSYSVGVEGYEQYF
TGTGCCAGCAGTTATAGCGTGGGAGTCGAGGGTTACGAGCAGTACTTC
>TRBD1|TRBV13|NA|TRBJ2-6
CASSILTGTGGSGANVLTF
TGTGCCAGCAGCATTTTGACCGGGACAGGGGGCTCTGGGGCCAACGTCCTGACTTTC
>NA|TRBV19|many|TRBJ1-6
CASSNRQTNSPLHF
TGTGCCAGTAGTAATCGTCAGACGAATTCACCCCTCCACTTT
>NA|TRBV19|NA|TRBJ2-7
CASSIDRRGEQYF
TGTGCCAGTAGTATTGACAGACGAGGCGAGCAGTACTTC
>NA|TRBV10-1|NA|TRBJ1-3
CASSDWGGAGNTIYF
TGTGCCAGCAGTGACTGGGGGGGCGCTGGAAACACCATATATTTT
>NA|TRBV6-5|NA|TRBJ1-2
CASSQGVYLSNYGYTF
TGTGCCAGCAGTCAGGGTGTATACCTTTCTAACTATGGCTACACCTTC
>TRBD1|TRBV6-1|NA|TRBJ1-1
CASRRQGLNTEAFF
TGTGCCAGCAGAAGACAGGGGTTGAACACTGAAGCTTTCTTT
>NA|TRBV5-6|NA|TRBJ2-5
CASTLVLGGLQETQYF
TGTGCCAGCACCCTCGTATTGGGGGGATTGCAAGAGACCCAGTACTTC
>TRBD2|TRBV29-1|many|TRBJ2-7
CSVDPGGYEQYF
TGCAGCGTTGACCCGGGGGGCTACGAGCAGTACTTC
>TRBD1|TRBV7-9|many|TRBJ1-6
CASSSTLSTGSRSPLHF
TGTGCCAGCAGCTCTACGCTGTCGACAGGGTCTCGTTCACCCCTCCACTTT
>NA|TRBV6-5|NA|TRBJ2-6
CASSFSAGSSSGANVLTF
TGTGCCAGCAGTTTCTCCGCGGGGTCCTCCTCTGGGGCCAACGTCCTGACTTTC
>NA|TRBV20-1|NA|TRBJ2-7
CSARDLGENEQYF
TGCAGTGCTAGAGATCTCGGGGAAAACGAGCAGTACTTC
>TRBD1|TRBV6-1|few|TRBJ2-7
CASSEEDRGSYEQYF
TGTGCCAGCAGTGAAGAGGACAGGGGCTCCTACGAGCAGTACTTC
>NA|TRBV12-3/TRBV12-4|many|TRBJ1-2
CASSVGPVTNYGYTF
TGTGCCAGCAGCGTCGGACCCGTGACTAACTATGGCTACACCTTC
>TRBD1|TRBV5-5|NA|TRBJ1-1
CASSQGRQGVTEAFF
TGCGCCAGCAGCCAAGGGAGACAGGGGGTCACTGAAGCTTTCTTT
>NA|TRBV2|many|TRBJ1-1
CASLNTEAFF
TGTGCCAGCCTGAACACTGAAGCTTTCTTT
>NA|TRBV20-1|NA|TRBJ2-7
CSASPRDGGYGQYF
TGCAGTGCCTCCCCCCGGGACGGAGGATACGGGCAGTACTTC
>NA|TRBV7-2|many|TRBJ2-2
CASSFQGLGTGELFF
TGTGCCAGCAGCTTTCAGGGGCTGGGCACCGGGGAGCTGTTTTTT
>NA|TRBV7-2|many|TRBJ2-7
CASSTSPGNEQYF
TGTGCCAGCAGCACCAGCCCAGGGAACGAGCAGTACTTC
>NA|TRBV12-3/TRBV12-4|many|TRBJ1-1
CASSAWGADTEAFF
TGTGCCAGCAGCGCCTGGGGCGCGGACACTGAAGCTTTCTTT
>NA|TRBV10-2|few|TRBJ2-2
CASSGRTNTGELFF
TGCGCCAGCAGTGGGCGGACGAACACCGGGGAGCTGTTTTTT
>NA|TRBV14|few|TRBJ2-2
CASARQVVFTGELFF
TGTGCCAGCGCCAGACAGGTAGTCTTCACCGGGGAGCTGTTTTTT
>NA|TRBV6-1|NA|TRBJ1-1
CASSQDWGQNEAFF
TGTGCCAGCAGCCAAGATTGGGGCCAGAATGAAGCTTTCTTT